Below, one T cell receptor beta chain is given with its context. This clonotype has more than one count but fewer than ten. Its antigen is not yet known. A junction end diverges from the germline sequence, so it may reflect a read error. Hyperthyroidism patients were newly diagnosed, with disease duration under 2 months, and aged 18 to 65 years. The study excluded patients with uncontrolled infections, other autoimmune diseases, pregnancy or lactation. Diagnoses relied on clinical symptoms, serum thyroxine and TRAb, thyroid ultrasound and orbital computed tomography. Blood from progressor patients was collected at the time of first diagnosis with hyperthyroidism, before any ophthalmopathy symptoms had appeared. PBMCs were separated from 7.5 to 10 ml of fresh peripheral blood using Ficoll-Paque density gradient centrifugation. Patients classed as progressors first received a Graves' hyperthyroidism diagnosis and then went on to develop ophthalmopathy during follow-up. Trizol reagent was used to extract total RNA, and RNA quality was then checked on an Agilent 2100 Bioanalyzer.

This sample is drawn from a study of T cells in Graves' hyperthyroidism and ophthalmopathy (dated by TCRdb to about 2019). As for the study more broadly: Peripheral blood was sampled at the time of initial diagnosis, prior to any treatment. The paper reports TCR Vbeta CDR3 sequencing of about 140 peripheral blood samples: approximately 41 ophthalmopathy, around 80 hyperthyroidism and around 17 progressor patients. Whether ophthalmopathy could be predicted prospectively was tested in an independent validation cohort made up of about 18 hyperthyroidism patients plus 17 patients who later progressed to ophthalmopathy. To identify TCR V-J signatures that set the groups apart, the researchers used a discovery cohort of 90 to 100 patients, made up of fewer than 50 with Graves' ophthalmopathy and around 58 with stable Graves' hyperthyroidism. The roughly 100 discovery patients were randomly divided into training and test sets at a 7:3 ratio. After sampling, hyperthyroidism patients received methimazole starting at 30 mg daily, and ophthalmopathy patients received high-dose intravenous methylprednisolone. In addition, the study compared T-cell repertoires in thyroid tissue and in blood from five or six Graves' hyperthyroidism patients. What the study reported, not specific to this receptor: Ophthalmopathy was separated from stable hyperthyroidism by a 13 V-J signature model, with 87.88% sensitivity and approximately 84% specificity obtained in cross-validation and 80%/75% obtained in testing. Most expanded thyroid clonotypes (frequency above 0.001) were also found in blood, which suggests that blood repertoires may mirror thyroid immune responses. During validation, the model predicted progression to ophthalmopathy a median of roughly six months ahead of onset, with approximately 71% sensitivity and 72.22% specificity. Sample size was not statistically predetermined, and blinding of investigators to group allocation was not performed.

The TCR beta CDR3 regions were amplified from RNA transcripts. A first-round RT-PCR of the TCR CDR3 used the HTBI primer set with the Qiagen OneStep RT-PCR kit. A second multiplex PCR round built the libraries, followed by size selection and purification. Libraries were sequenced paired-end with 100 bp reads on an Illumina HiSeq2000. In the paper's pipeline: SOAPnuke was used to process the raw data, with reads discarded if the reads contained adapters or uncalled bases, had a mean Phred below 15, or lacked an exact constant-primer or identifier match. High-quality paired reads were merged with COPE v1.2.5, and unique nucleotide sequences were defined as clonotypes. MiTCR v1.1 was used to align clonotypes to the IMGT TRBV, TRBD and TRBJ reference segments. Only V-J combinations with frequency above 0.0001, covering 98% to 99.2% of repertoires, were analysed. A TCS score was defined as the ratio of F50 (clonal expansion) to E x V (chaos), with BLOSUM62-based TCRdist applied between CDR3 peptides within each V-J. Welch's t-statistics and random forest reduced fewer than 600 V-J features to 13, which were used in a naive Bayes classifier (R e1071). The public reads were run again by TCRdb, first through fastp at Q25 and then through MiXCR, and only productive beta chains were kept. Under each unique CDR3 protein, matching rows form one entry showing the most common genes and DNA. None of the V and J calls come from the authors' own analysis; TCRdb made them. The sample profile shows 300,000 to 450,000 distinct CDR3 sequences; around an eighth of them were found once. Of the sample, about 20% is held by the ten largest clones.

The sequence was obtained from a man aged 25-40 years with Graves' hyperthyroidism that later progressed to Graves' ophthalmopathy. Material for sequencing was blood.

The nucleotide sequence reads TGTGCCAGAAGTTTAAATTCACCCCTCCACTTT. Its protein is CARSLNSPLHF. This chain is built from TRBV12-3 or TRBV12-4 and TRBJ1-6, with no reliable assignment of the D segment. The cysteine opens and the phenylalanine closes a CDR3 of 11 amino acids. Just the 33-base CDR3 DNA is kept, in frame starting at base 1.